These 14 T cell receptor beta chains came from one sample sequenced in a study of blood T cell repertoires in COVID-19. The data were produced by immunoSEQ multiplex PCR, yet TCRdb's version contains in-frame clones alone and is incomplete. This repertoire shows around 24,000 clones, around nine tenths found once; its top ten account for 27%. Sequences were obtained from peripheral blood. These receptors were obtained from a man in his 70s with COVID-19, enrolled during active disease.

The chain carries TRBV4-1 and TRBJ2-4, with a possible D match to TRBD2 (5 bases). CDR1 is MGHRA, CDR2 YSYEKL, per germline. The CDR3 runs to 17 residues. Trimming left V 3 bases short and J 0 bases short, with 15 bases between. The CDR3 here is CASSHPSGYGAKNIQYF. The DNA of the CDR3 is TGCGCCAGCAGCCACCCGAGCGGTTACGGAGCCAAAAACATTCAGTACTTC.

The rearrangement uses TRBV7-2 and TRBJ2-2; 9 bases agree with TRBD1. Germline V gene data show CDR1 as SGHTA and CDR2 as FQGNSA. V was pared by 4 bases and J by 8 bases, with 14 bases of the junction left unmatched. The CDR3 contains 17 residues. The CDR3 DNA sequence: TGTGCCAGCAGCTCTTATACAGGGGGCACTCTTTCTGGGGAGCTGTTTTTT. Translating gives CASSSYTGGTLSGELFF.

The chain employs TRBV7-8 and TRBJ2-1, with 8 bases aligning to TRBD2. Per the germline V gene, CDR1 is SGHVS and CDR2 is FQNEAQ. The CDR3 spans 14 residues. J lost 8 bases, V lost 1 base, and 4 bases had no gene match. The CDR3 coding sequence is TGTGCCAGCAGCTTAGAGACTAGCGCGTATGAGCAGTTCTTC. As protein: CASSLETSAYEQFF.

V gene TRBV15 combines with J gene TRBJ2-3; 7 bases are shared with TRBD2. Germline values: CDR1 LNHNV, CDR2 YYDKDF (reference sequence). The CDR3 sequence is 15 residues long. Trimming removed 5 bases from V and 4 bases from J; junction bases left unmatched: 9. CDR3 sequence (DNA): TGTGCCACCAGCGTCTCGGGGGGTGTGGCAGATACGCAGTATTTT. Its translation is CATSVSGGVADTQYF.

The chain links TRBV19 to TRBJ2-2; possible D gene TRBD2, 5 bases. This CDR3 is built from 15 residues. Germline V gives CDR1 LNHDA, CDR2 SQIVND (reference sequence). The ends were cut back, 7 bases at V and 5 bases at J, with 17 bases in the middle. CDR3 DNA sequence: TGTGCCAGTACCCCTCTGAGGGCTCAGACCGGGGAGCTGTTTTTT. Its protein product is CASTPLRAQTGELFF.

This chain connects TRBV6-5 to TRBJ2-5; 9 nucleotides line up with TRBD2. The length of the CDR3 is 15 residues. The J segment lost 5 bases and the V segment lost 5 bases, leaving 9 bases of the junction unmatched. The germline V gene has CDR1 MNHEY and CDR2 SVGAGI. CDR3 coding DNA: TGTGCCAGCAGTATTGATAGCGGGAGAATTGAGACCCAGTACTTC. The encoded protein is CASSIDSGRIETQYF.

This chain connects TRBV19 to TRBJ1-5, with a possible D match to TRBD1 (5 bases). CDR1 is LNHDA and CDR2 is SQIVND in the germline V gene (reference sequence). V lost 5 bases and J lost 1, with 12 bases in between. The CDR3 covers 15 residues. The CDR3 region is CASSLPGQSNQPQHF. CDR3 DNA: TGTGCCAGTAGTCTCCCAGGGCAGAGCAATCAGCCCCAGCATTTT.

V gene TRBV7-8 combines with J gene TRBJ2-1; D remains unclear. The CDR3 sequence is 16 residues long. Trimming shortened V by 1 base and J by 3 bases, and 13 bases separated the two germline ends. From germline, CDR1 is SGHVS and CDR2 FQNEAQ. Here the CDR3 DNA reads TGTGCCAGCAGCTTAGACGCGGCCTTCCACTACAATGAGCAGTTCTTC. As protein: CASSLDAAFHYNEQFF. The full variable domain, completed using reference TRBV7-8 and TRBJ2-1, is GAGVSQSPRYKVAKRGQDVALRCDPISGHVSLFWYQQALGQGPEFLTYFQNEAQLDKSGLPSDRFFAERPEGSVSTLKIQRTQQEDSAVYLCASSLDAAFHYNEQFFGPGTRLTVL.

This sequence joins TRBV5-1 and TRBJ2-1; possibly TRBD2 for D (6 bases). Trimming left V 1 base short and J 9 bases short, with 17 bases between. This CDR3 comprises 15 residues. CDR1 SGHRS and CDR2 YFSETQ come from the germline V gene. As DNA, the CDR3 is TGCGCCAGCAGCTTGACGCTAGCGAGGAATAGTGAGCAGTTCTTC. Residues: CASSLTLARNSEQFF.

The rearrangement links TRBV7-8 to TRBJ1-1; 9 bases are a match to TRBD1. There are 17 residues in the CDR3. V trimming: 2 bases; J trimming: 4 bases; junction bases outside the gene matches: 11. The germline CDR1 and CDR2 sequences are SGHVS and FQNEAQ. This chain's CDR3 is CASSLPRTGEGITEAFF. The CDR3, as DNA: TGTGCCAGCAGCTTACCCCGGACAGGGGAAGGAATCACTGAAGCTTTCTTT.

The chain has TRBV5-1 and TRBJ2-7; TRBD1 is a possible D gene (6 bases). The V gene lost 4 bases and the J gene lost 3 bases, with 14 bases spanning the gap. Germline lookup yields CDR1 SGHRS and CDR2 YFSETQ. The CDR3 length is 14 residues. CDR3 in amino acids: CASSQTGSHYEQYF. DNA of the CDR3: TGCGCCAGCAGCCAGACAGGATCCCACTACGAGCAGTACTTC.

This chain links TRBV20-1 with TRBJ1-2, with D perhaps matching TRBD1 (5 bases). V lost 3 bases, J lost 9 bases, and 17 bases lay in between. The CDR3 extends over 13 amino acids. The germline CDR1 and CDR2 sequences are DFQATT and SNEGSKA (reference sequence). The CDR3 coding sequence is TGCAGTGCTAGTGGGGGGGGAGAAAGGAGCTACACCTTC. Residues: CSASGGGERSYTF.

The chain links TRBV7-2 to TRBJ1-3; no clear D. Trimming took 1 base from V and 2 from J, leaving 9 bases between them. The length of the CDR3 is 15 residues. The germline CDR1 and CDR2 sequences are SGHTA and FQGNSA. The CDR3 sequence: CASSLGQITGNTIYF. CDR3 nucleotides: TGTGCCAGCAGCTTAGGTCAGATTACTGGAAACACCATATATTTT.

This chain joins TRBV2 and TRBJ1-2; 9 bases are a match to TRBD1. Germline assignment: CDR1 SNHLY and CDR2 FYNNEI. V was clipped by 6 bases and J by 5 bases; unmatched bases: 7. This CDR3 has 14 amino acids. The CDR3 nucleotides are TGTGCCAGCAGAGACTCCGGGACAGGGTATGGCTACACCTTC. Translated: CASRDSGTGYGYTF.